The sequence of this T cell receptor beta chain was determined in a study of cytomegalovirus exposure and HLA in healthy donors. Concerning this clone itself: Antigen specificity is unknown.

Study-wide findings and caveats: Using a false discovery rate of 0.05, a later analysis showed that fewer than 20,000 TCR beta sequences were associated with HLA alleles.

This CDR3 contains 14 residues. The ends lost 5 bases at V and 4 bases at J; junction bases unmatched: 6. Germline V CDR1 and CDR2: GTSNPN, SVGIG (reference sequence). PCR amplification relied on 60 Vbeta primers (plus 13 Jbeta primers). In the authors' methods: Later reanalysis found 75 million to 95 million unique TCR beta chains, around 9.9 million of them shared. Only in-frame clones appear in the TCRdb table, and some are missing; sequencing was by immunoSEQ multiplex PCR. The DNA gave D and trimming, while V, J and clone size come from that table. The ten top clones account for over 4.5%, within a sample of some 75,000 clones.

The TCR comes from a man in his forties or fifties in good health and CMV-seronegative. The sequenced sample was PBMCs. The chain has TRBV30 and TRBJ1-5; 9 positions match TRBD1. DNA for the CDR3: TGTGCCTGGCGTCCCGGGACAGGGAATCAGCCCCAGCATTTT. This codes for CAWRPGTGNQPQHF.